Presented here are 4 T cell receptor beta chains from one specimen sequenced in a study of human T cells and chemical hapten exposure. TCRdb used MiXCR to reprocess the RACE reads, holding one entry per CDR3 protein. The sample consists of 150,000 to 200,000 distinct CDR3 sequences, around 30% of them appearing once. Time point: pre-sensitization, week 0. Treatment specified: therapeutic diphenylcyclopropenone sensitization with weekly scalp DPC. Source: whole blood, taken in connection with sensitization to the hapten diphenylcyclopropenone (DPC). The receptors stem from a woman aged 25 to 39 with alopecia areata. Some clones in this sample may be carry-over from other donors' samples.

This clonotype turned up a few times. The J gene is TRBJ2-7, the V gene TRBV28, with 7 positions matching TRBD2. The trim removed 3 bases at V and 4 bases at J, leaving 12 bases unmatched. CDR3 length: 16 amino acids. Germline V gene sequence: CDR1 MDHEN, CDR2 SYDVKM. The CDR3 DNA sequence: TGTGCCAGCAGTTTGCCGACTAGCAGACTTTTTTACGAGCAGTACTTC. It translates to CASSLPTSRLFYEQYF.

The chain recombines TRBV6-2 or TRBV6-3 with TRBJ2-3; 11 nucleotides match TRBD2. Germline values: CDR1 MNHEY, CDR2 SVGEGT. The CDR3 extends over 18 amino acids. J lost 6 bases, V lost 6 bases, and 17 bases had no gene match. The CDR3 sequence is CASSPKTGLAALKDTQYF. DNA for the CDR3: TGTGCCAGCAGCCCCAAGACGGGACTAGCGGCCCTCAAGGATACGCAGTATTTT.

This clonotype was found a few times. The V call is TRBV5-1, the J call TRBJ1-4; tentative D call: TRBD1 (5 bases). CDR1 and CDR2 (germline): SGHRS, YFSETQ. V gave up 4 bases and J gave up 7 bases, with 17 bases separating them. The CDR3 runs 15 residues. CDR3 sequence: CASSEGPKNLEKLFF. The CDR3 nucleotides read TGCGCCAGCAGCGAGGGACCGAAGAACCTTGAAAAACTGTTTTTT. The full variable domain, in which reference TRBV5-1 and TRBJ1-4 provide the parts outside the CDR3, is KAGVTQTPRYLIKTRGQQVTLSCSPISGHRSVSWYQQTPGQGLQFLFEYFSETQRNKGNFPGRFSGRQFSNSRSEMNVSTLELGDSALYLCASSEGPKNLEKLFFGSGTQLSVL.

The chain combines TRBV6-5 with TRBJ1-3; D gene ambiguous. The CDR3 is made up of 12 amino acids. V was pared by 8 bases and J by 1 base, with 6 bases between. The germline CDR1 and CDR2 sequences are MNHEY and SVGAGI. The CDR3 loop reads CASGVSGNTIYF. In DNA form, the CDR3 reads TGTGCCAGCGGTGTATCTGGAAACACCATATATTTT.